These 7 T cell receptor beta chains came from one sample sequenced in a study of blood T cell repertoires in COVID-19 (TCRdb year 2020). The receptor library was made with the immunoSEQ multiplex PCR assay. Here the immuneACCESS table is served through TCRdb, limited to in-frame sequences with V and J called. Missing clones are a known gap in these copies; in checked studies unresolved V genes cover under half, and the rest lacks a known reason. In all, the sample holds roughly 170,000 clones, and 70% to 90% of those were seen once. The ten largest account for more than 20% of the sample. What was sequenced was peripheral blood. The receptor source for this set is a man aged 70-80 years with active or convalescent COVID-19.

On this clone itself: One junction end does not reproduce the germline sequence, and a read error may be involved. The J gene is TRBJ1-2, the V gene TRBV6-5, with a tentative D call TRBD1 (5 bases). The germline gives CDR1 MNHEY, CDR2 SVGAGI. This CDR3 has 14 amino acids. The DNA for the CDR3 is TGTGCCAGCAGACTCTCCCGGGACTCTCCGCCGCGAGCCTTC. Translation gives CASRLSRDSPPRAF.

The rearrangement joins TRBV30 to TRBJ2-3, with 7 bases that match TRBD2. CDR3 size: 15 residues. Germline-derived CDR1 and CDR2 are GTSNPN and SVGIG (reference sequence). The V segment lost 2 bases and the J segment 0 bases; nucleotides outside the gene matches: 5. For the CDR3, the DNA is TGTGCCTGGAGTAACAAGCGGGGAAGCACAGATACGCAGTATTTT. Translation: CAWSNKRGSTDTQYF.

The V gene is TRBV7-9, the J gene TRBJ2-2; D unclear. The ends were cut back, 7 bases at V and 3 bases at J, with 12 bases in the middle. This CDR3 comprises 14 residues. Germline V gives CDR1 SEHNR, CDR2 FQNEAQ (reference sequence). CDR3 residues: CASIQDTYTGELFF. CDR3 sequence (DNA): TGTGCCAGCATCCAAGACACTTACACCGGGGAGCTGTTTTTT. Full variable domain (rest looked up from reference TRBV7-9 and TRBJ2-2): DTGVSQNPRHKITKRGQNVTFRCDPISEHNRLYWYRQTLGQGPEFLTYFQNEAQLEKSRLLSDRFSAERPKGSFSTLEIQRTEQGDSAMYLCASIQDTYTGELFFGEGSRLTVL.

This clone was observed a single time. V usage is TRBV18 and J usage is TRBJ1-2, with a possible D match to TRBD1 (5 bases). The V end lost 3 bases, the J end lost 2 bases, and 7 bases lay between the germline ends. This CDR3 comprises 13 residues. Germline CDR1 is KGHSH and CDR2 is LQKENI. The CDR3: CASSPDKNYGYTF. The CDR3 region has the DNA TGTGCCAGCTCACCGGACAAGAACTATGGCTACACCTTC.

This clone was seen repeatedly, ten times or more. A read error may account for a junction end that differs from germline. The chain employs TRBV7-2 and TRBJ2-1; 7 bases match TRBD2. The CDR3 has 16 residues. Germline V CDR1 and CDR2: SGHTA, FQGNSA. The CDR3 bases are TGTGCCAGCAGATTAGGGGCGGGAGATCCCTACAATGAGCAGTTCTTC. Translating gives CASRLGAGDPYNEQFF.

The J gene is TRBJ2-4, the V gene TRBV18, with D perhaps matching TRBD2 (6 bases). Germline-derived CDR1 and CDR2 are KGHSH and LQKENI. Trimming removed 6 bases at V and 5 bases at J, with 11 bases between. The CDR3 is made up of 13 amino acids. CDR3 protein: CASSRDVQNIQYF. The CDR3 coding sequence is TGTGCCAGCTCGCGGGACGTCCAAAACATTCAGTACTTC.

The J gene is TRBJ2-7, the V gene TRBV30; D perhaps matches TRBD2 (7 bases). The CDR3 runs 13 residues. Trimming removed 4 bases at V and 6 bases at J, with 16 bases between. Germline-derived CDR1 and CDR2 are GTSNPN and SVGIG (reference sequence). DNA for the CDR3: TGTGCCTGGACCGGCGGGGGCGCGGGCGAGCAGTACTTC. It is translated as CAWTGGGAGEQYF.